This TCR beta chain came from a study of CD8 T cells in ankylosing spondylitis. Study-level findings and limits: Disease-associated clones were reportedly significantly overrepresented in matched ankylosing spondylitis synovial fluid.

This clonotype turned up a few times. Its antigen is currently unknown. The germline gives CDR1 SGHTA, CDR2 FQGTGA. This CDR3 has 15 amino acids. The junction had 6 bases not matched to a gene; V was cut back by 10 bases and J by 3 bases. TCRdb reanalysed the 5' RACE reads using MiXCR and keeps one entry per CDR3 protein. The sample holds roughly 150,000 distinct CDR3 sequences, 25% to 35% seen once. The TCR sequence derives from a male donor with ankylosing spondylitis. Input material: synovial fluid, either unsorted or a sorted T cell fraction (not recorded which). The chain carries TRBV7-3 and TRBJ2-3, with 14 nucleotides matching TRBD2. CDR3 in DNA: TGTGCCACCACGACTAGCGGGAGGGGGACAGATACGCAGTATTTT. It specifies CATTTSGRGTDTQYF.